These 14 T cell receptor beta chains share one sample of origin, sequenced in a study of blood T cell repertoires in COVID-19. Produced via immunoSEQ multiplex PCR; TCRdb's table is partial and in-frame only. Of a few hundred thousand clones listed, 89% are singletons. The material sequenced was PBMCs or T cells enriched from blood (not recorded which). These receptors came from a woman aged 55-70 years who had recovered from COVID-19.

The V call is TRBV19, the J call TRBJ2-7, with D possibly TRBD2 on 6 matching bases. The CDR3 has 13 amino acids. V was trimmed by 6 bases and J by 4 bases, leaving 13 bases between them. Germline lookup yields CDR1 LNHDA and CDR2 SQIVND (reference sequence). CDR3 sequence reads: CASSTSRGYEQYF. The CDR3 nucleotides read TGTGCCAGTAGCACTAGCCGTGGATACGAGCAGTACTTC.

This sequence joins TRBV9 and TRBJ2-3, with no clear D. The CDR3 is made up of 15 amino acids. Deletions cut 0 bases from V and 0 bases from J, with 8 bases between. Germline V gives CDR1 SGDLS, CDR2 YYNGEE. CDR3 loop: CASSVVAVSTDTQYF. Written as DNA, the CDR3 is TGTGCCAGCAGCGTAGTGGCAGTCAGCACAGATACGCAGTATTTT.

The genes are TRBV20-1 and TRBJ1-1, with a possible D match to TRBD1 (5 bases). With 3 bases removed from V and 1 base from J, the gap between germline ends came to 15 bases. CDR3 size: 15 residues. Germline CDR1 is DFQATT and CDR2 is SNEGSKA (reference sequence). The CDR3 nucleotides are TGCAGTGCTAGTCCAGGGCCGTTGGGGAACACTGAAGCTTTCTTT. Amino acids: CSASPGPLGNTEAFF.

This rearrangement joins TRBV28 to TRBJ1-1; maybe TRBD1 (5 bases). Germline V gene data show CDR1 as MDHEN and CDR2 as SYDVKM. The CDR3 runs 13 residues. The V end lost 6 bases, the J end lost 1 base, and 9 bases lay between the germline ends. The CDR3 region has the DNA TGTGCCAGCAGATCCGGACAGAACACTGAAGCTTTCTTT. It codes for CASRSGQNTEAFF.

The rearrangement links TRBV10-3 to TRBJ1-1; 8 bases are a match to TRBD1. V was pared by 6 bases and J by 4 bases, with 4 bases of the junction left unmatched. The CDR3 is 13 amino acids. CDR1 is ENHRY and CDR2 is SYGVKD in the germline V gene. CDR3 residues: CAIRTGVGTEAFF. The DNA for the CDR3 is TGTGCCATCAGGACAGGGGTAGGCACTGAAGCTTTCTTT.

The chain is built from TRBV19 and TRBJ2-6, with a tentative D call TRBD1 (6 bases). Trimming removed 6 bases from V and 4 bases from J, with 13 bases in between. This CDR3 comprises 15 residues. In germline, CDR1 is LNHDA, CDR2 SQIVND (reference sequence). The CDR3 loop reads CASSVGGDGANVLTF. CDR3 bases: TGTGCCAGTAGCGTAGGGGGAGACGGGGCCAACGTCCTGACTTTC. The whole variable domain, remainder taken from reference TRBV19 and TRBJ2-6, is DGGITQSPKYLFRKEGQNVTLSCEQNLNHDAMYWYRQDPGQGLRLIYYSQIVNDFQKGDIAEGYSVSREKKESFPLTVTSAQKNPTAFYLCASSVGGDGANVLTFGAGSRLTVL.

V and J are TRBV27 and TRBJ1-6; possible D gene TRBD1, 5 bases. The CDR3 length is 16 residues. Germline CDR1 reads MNHEY; CDR2 reads SMNVEV (reference sequence). V lost 5 bases to trimming and J lost 5 bases, with 16 bases between them. In DNA form, the CDR3 reads TGTGCCAGCAGTCACCCAGGGAAGTCCAATAATTCACCCCTCCACTTT. Encoded protein: CASSHPGKSNNSPLHF.

The chain carries TRBV28 and TRBJ2-7; 7 nucleotides line up with TRBD2. Per germline, CDR1 MDHEN and CDR2 SYDVKM. This CDR3 contains 13 residues. The V and J ends lost 8 bases and 3 bases, in that order; junction bases with no gene match: 7. CDR3 sequence reads: CASEGRGSYEQYF. The CDR3 nucleotides read TGTGCCAGCGAAGGGCGCGGGAGCTACGAGCAGTACTTC.

The gene calls are TRBV4-1 and TRBJ2-1, with no clear D. The CDR3 consists of 14 residues. V shed 0 bases and J shed 10 bases, with 13 bases lying between them. Germline CDR1 MGHRA, CDR2 YSYEKL. CDR3 loop: CASSQDIVGKEQFF. As DNA, the CDR3 is TGCGCCAGCAGCCAAGATATCGTGGGCAAGGAGCAGTTCTTC.

The V call is TRBV28, the J call TRBJ1-1, with TRBD1 as a possible D gene (6 bases). The length of the CDR3 is 15 residues. Trimming took 6 bases from V and 1 from J, leaving 15 bases between them. Germline V lookup: CDR1 MDHEN, CDR2 SYDVKM. CDR3 loop: CASRLAGAGNTEAFF. The DNA for the CDR3 is TGTGCCAGCAGGCTAGCGGGGGCAGGGAACACTGAAGCTTTCTTT.

This chain joins TRBV6-4 and TRBJ2-1, with D maybe TRBD2 (6 bases). Per germline, CDR1 MRHNA and CDR2 SNTAGT. V was cut by 4 bases and J by 5 bases, with 9 bases left in between. The CDR3 has 13 residues. The CDR3 region is CASSAGRHNEQFF. The CDR3 DNA follows: TGTGCCAGCAGTGCAGGGAGGCACAATGAGCAGTTCTTC.

The CDR3 is CASSRDSGSFGNIQYF. The CDR3 coding sequence is TGTGCCAGTAGCAGGGACAGCGGGAGTTTCGGAAACATTCAGTACTTC. The V gene is TRBV19, the J gene TRBJ2-4; weak D call: TRBD2 (8 bases). Germline loops: CDR1 LNHDA, CDR2 SQIVND (reference sequence). V lost 6 bases, J lost 6 bases, and 21 bases lay in between. The CDR3 is 16 residues long.

The rearrangement joins TRBV19 to TRBJ1-6; 9 bases match TRBD1. V lost 9 bases to trimming and J lost 8 bases; unmatched junction nucleotides: 5. CDR1 LNHDA and CDR2 SQIVND come from the germline V gene (reference sequence). The CDR3 consists of 13 residues. The CDR3 here is CASSQGAYSPLHF. DNA of the CDR3: TGTGCCAGCTCACAGGGGGCTTATTCACCCCTCCACTTT.

The V gene is TRBV28, the J gene TRBJ1-6, with 9 positions matching TRBD1. The CDR3 sequence is 15 residues long. Germline CDR1 MDHEN, CDR2 SYDVKM. Trimming took 3 bases from V and 10 from J; bases not matched to a gene: 7. The CDR3: CASSFVGQGPSPLHF. CDR3 coding DNA: TGTGCCAGCAGTTTCGTAGGACAGGGGCCGTCACCCCTCCACTTT.